These T cell receptor beta chains were read from a single sample in a study of shared clonotypes between healthy human individuals. The assay was immunoSEQ multiplex PCR, and TCRdb's table has in-frame clones only and misses some. The sample has some 2 million clones, 85% to 95% seen once; the top ten hold approximately 1%. Sequenced input: naive CD8+ T cells sorted from blood. These receptor sequences come from a man in his late teens or twenties in good health. The CDR3 runs from the conserved cysteine through the conserved F or W. D genes are given only for firm matches. The size field is filled for only some rows; it gives once, few, many or a size class.

V	D	size	J	DNA	CDR3
TRBV6-1	.	.	TRBJ2-2	TGTGCCAGCAGTGAACGGGGGGCCAGGGCAGCCGGGGAGCTGTTTTTT	CASSERGARAAGELFF
TRBV9	.	.	TRBJ2-3	TGTGCCAGCAGCGTTTCGGGAACAGATACGCAGTATTTT	CASSVSGTDTQYF
TRBV27	.	.	TRBJ1-1	TGTGCCAGCAGCCCTTCTCTGGGGGAATCCGACACTGAAGCTTTCTTT	CASSPSLGESDTEAFF
TRBV10-3	TRBD2	.	TRBJ2-7	TGTGCCATCCAGGGAGGGGTCTACGAGCAGTACTTC	CAIQGGVYEQYF
TRBV6-1	TRBD2	.	TRBJ2-5	TGTGCCATCAGCCGGGAGGAAGAGACCCAGTACTTC	CAISREEETQYF
TRBV5-6	TRBD1	.	TRBJ2-1	TGTGCCAGCAGCTGGGAGGGACAGGGGATTTTCTATGAGCAGTTCTTC	CASSWEGQGIFYEQFF
TRBV10-1	.	.	TRBJ1-4	TGCGCCAGCAGTGCGTCCCTGGGGGCTAATGAAAAACTGTTTTTT	CASSASLGANEKLFF
TRBV5-1	.	few	TRBJ1-1	TGCGCCAGCAGCTTCGCAGGGATGAACACTGAAGCTTTCTTT	CASSFAGMNTEAFF
TRBV7-7	TRBD1	.	TRBJ2-5	TGTGCTAGCAGCTTAGAGGACAGGGGTCAAGAGACCCAGTACTTC	CASSLEDRGQETQYF
TRBV7-9	.	once	TRBJ1-1	TGTGCCAGCAGCTTAGCGCTAGGGGATGAAGCTTTCTTT	CASSLALGDEAFF
TRBV27	TRBD1	few	TRBJ2-2	TGTGCCAGCAGTTTGCAGGGGGCCGGGGAGCTGTTTTTT	CASSLQGAGELFF
TRBV9	TRBD2	.	TRBJ2-2	TGTGCCAGCAGCGTAGCTAGCGGGGGGCTCAACACCGGGGAGCTGTTTTTT	CASSVASGGLNTGELFF
TRBV7-7	TRBD2	.	TRBJ2-1	TGTGCTAGCAGCTTGAGCGGGGCAAGCTCCTACAATGAGCAGTTCTTC	CASSLSGASSYNEQFF
TRBV4-1	.	few	TRBJ1-1	TGCGCCAGCAGCCAAGTGGGCGTCCCTGAAGCTTTCTTT	CASSQVGVPEAFF
TRBV28	.	.	TRBJ2-7	TGTGCCAGCAGTTTAGGGCGACAGGCCCCCTACGAGCAGTACTTC	CASSLGRQAPYEQYF
TRBV6-5	TRBD1	once	TRBJ1-5	TGTGCCAGCAGCCTCACAGGGGAGGATCAGCCCCAGCATTTT	CASSLTGEDQPQHF
TRBV11-2	TRBD2	.	TRBJ2-7	TGTGCCAGCAGCTTTACTAGCGGGTCCTACGAGCAGTACTTC	CASSFTSGSYEQYF
TRBV9	.	.	TRBJ2-7	TGTGCCAGCAGCGCCGCCTCAGTCCCCTACGAGCAGTACTTC	CASSAASVPYEQYF
TRBV6-6	TRBD1	.	TRBJ1-1	TGTGCCAGCACCTCCGACAGGGGCCCTGAAGCTTTCTTT	CASTSDRGPEAFF
TRBV5-1	TRBD2	.	TRBJ2-2	TGCGCCAGCAGCTGGGGACTAGCGGGGGATGCCGGGGAGCTGTTTTTT	CASSWGLAGDAGELFF
TRBV27	TRBD2	.	TRBJ2-3	TGTGCCAGCAGTCCAGGACTAGCGAGAGATACGCAGTATTTT	CASSPGLARDTQYF
TRBV30	.	.	TRBJ1-1	TGTGCCTGGACCCAAGGGGTATTTTCGAACACTGAAGCTTTCTTT	CAWTQGVFSNTEAFF
TRBV14	.	.	TRBJ2-7	TGTGCCAGCAGCCAGGACAGTAACTACGAGCAGTACTTC	CASSQDSNYEQYF
TRBV7-3	.	.	TRBJ2-6	TGTGCCAGCAGCTTAACTGGGGCCAACGTCCTGACTTTC	CASSLTGANVLTF
TRBV4-1	TRBD1	.	TRBJ2-2	TGCGCCAGCAGTCTCACTACAGGGGGCGGAACCGGGGAGCTGTTTTTT	CASSLTTGGGTGELFF
TRBV9	.	.	TRBJ2-5	TGTGCCAGCTCCGGGGACATAACGGGGGGTCAAGAGACCCAGTACTTC	CASSGDITGGQETQYF
TRBV6-5	.	.	TRBJ2-1	TGTGCCAGCAGGATCAGCGGAGAGGGGCACAATGAGCAGTTCTTC	CASRISGEGHNEQFF
TRBV6-1	.	.	TRBJ1-5	TGTGCCAGCAGTGATCAGCCCCAGCATTTT	CASSDQPQHF
TRBV2	.	.	TRBJ1-2	TGTGCCAGCACGGTCCTAGGGATCGGCTACACCTTC	CASTVLGIGYTF
TRBV28	.	.	TRBJ1-2	TGTGCCAGCAGTCCGCGGCCACAATACTATGGCTACACCTTC	CASSPRPQYYGYTF
TRBV14	TRBD1	.	TRBJ1-6	TGTGCCAGCAGCCAAGATCCAGGGGGATCGAAGAATTCACCCCTCCACTTT	CASSQDPGGSKNSPLHF
TRBV4-1	.	.	TRBJ2-1	TGCGCCAGCAGCCAAGGAGCGGAGCAGTTCTTC	CASSQGAEQFF
TRBV10-3	.	.	TRBJ2-5	TGTGCCATCAGTGAGTGGAGGGCCCCTAACCAAGAGACCCAGTACTTC	CAISEWRAPNQETQYF
TRBV10-3	.	.	TRBJ1-1	TGTGCCAGCAGTTACTCAGAGGGTGCGGTCACTGAAGCTTTCTTT	CASSYSEGAVTEAFF
TRBV7-6	.	.	TRBJ2-5	TGTGCCAGCAGCTTAGAGTGGGCTGCTCAAGAGACCCAGTACTTC	CASSLEWAAQETQYF
TRBV5-1	.	.	TRBJ1-6	TGCGCCAGCAGCTTGGTAGGGAACTCCTATAATTCACCCCTCCACTTT	CASSLVGNSYNSPLHF
TRBV7-7	TRBD2	.	TRBJ2-1	TGTGCTAGCAGCCTCCTTGTAGCGGGAGGGCCATACAATGAGCAGTTCTTC	CASSLLVAGGPYNEQFF
TRBV2	.	few	TRBJ1-5	TGTGCCAGCAGTGAGGGACACAGCTGGACCCAGCATTTT	CASSEGHSWTQHF
TRBV21-1	.	.	TRBJ1-5	TGTGCCAGCAGGGGACAGGGGAAGAGCAATCAGCCCCAGCATTTT	CASRGQGKSNQPQHF
TRBV7-9	.	.	TRBJ2-1	TGTGCCAGCAGCGCTGCCCCGGCCATACACAATGAGCAGTTCTTC	CASSAAPAIHNEQFF
TRBV28	TRBD1	.	TRBJ1-5	TGTGCCAGCAGTTTAACAGGGGGCAATCAGCCCCAGCATTTT	CASSLTGGNQPQHF
TRBV6-6	.	.	TRBJ1-6	TGTGCCAGCACCAACGGGGGAGACCCCGTCCACTTT	CASTNGGDPVHF
TRBV27	.	.	TRBJ2-7	TGTGCCAGCAGTTTTACCCTAGCTAGAGCCTACGAGCAGTACTTC	CASSFTLARAYEQYF
TRBV4-1	.	.	TRBJ2-3	TGCGCCAGCAGCCAAGATAGTCGAGATACGCAGTATTTT	CASSQDSRDTQYF
TRBV7-9	.	.	TRBJ2-3	TGTGCCAGCAGCCCCCATAGGGGGGCCCACACAGATACGCAGTATTTT	CASSPHRGAHTDTQYF
TRBV19	.	.	TRBJ1-1	TGTGCCAGTAGTATGGGTTTGAACACTGAAGCTTTCTTT	CASSMGLNTEAFF
TRBV2	.	.	TRBJ2-1	TGTGCCAGCAGTGAAGGACCCGGCTCCTACAATGAGCAGTTCTTC	CASSEGPGSYNEQFF
TRBV29-1	TRBD1	.	TRBJ2-1	TGCAGCGTTTTACAGGGGAATGAGCAGTTCTTC	CSVLQGNEQFF
TRBV27	.	.	TRBJ1-1	TGTGCCAGCAGTTTGGCAGCCAGCTATGAAGCTTTCTTT	CASSLAASYEAFF
TRBV4-1	.	.	TRBJ2-7	TGCGCCAGCAGCCGATCTGGGGGAGGCGAGCAGTACTTC	CASSRSGGGEQYF
TRBV11-2	.	.	TRBJ2-5	TGTGCCAGCACCCTCCTGGACTTCACGGGGGAGACCCAGTACTTC	CASTLLDFTGETQYF